Each of the 18 T cell receptor beta chains below was sequenced from the same sample in a study of cytomegalovirus exposure and HLA in healthy donors. Vbeta (60) and Jbeta (13) primers were used in the PCR. The repertoire was sequenced with immunoSEQ multiplex PCR; TCRdb's copy has only in-frame clones and lacks some. The data show more than 30,000 clones, roughly two thirds seen once. The sequenced sample consisted of PBMCs. The source is a man aged 35 to 55 in good health and CMV-seropositive.

CDR3 amino acids: CATSGVSTEAFF. DNA for the CDR3: TGTGCCACCAGCGGGGTCTCGACTGAAGCTTTCTTT. This chain links TRBV6-5 with TRBJ1-1; D unclear. Trimming removed 10 bases at V and 5 bases at J, with 14 bases between. Germline V gene lookup returns CDR1 MNHEY and CDR2 SVGAGI. The length of the CDR3 is 12 residues.

This clone was recorded only once. The V call is TRBV11-2, the J call TRBJ2-4, with 7 bases that match TRBD1. With 5 bases clipped from V and 2 bases from J, the junction kept 3 bases outside the gene matches. The CDR3 has 14 residues. Germline V gene data show CDR1 as SGHAT and CDR2 as FQNNGV. The CDR3 coding sequence is TGTGCCAGCAGCGAGGGGGCGACCAAAAACATTCAGTACTTC. It is translated as CASSEGATKNIQYF.

This chain links TRBV12-5 with TRBJ2-6, with D unclear. The CDR3 contains 18 residues. Trimming removed 0 bases at V and 3 bases at J, with 15 bases between. CDR1 LGHNT and CDR2 FRNRAP come from the germline V gene. CDR3 DNA sequence: TGTGCTAGTGGTTTGGTAGAGACTCCGGGTCTTGGGGCCAACGTCCTGACTTTC. Amino acids: CASGLVETPGLGANVLTF. Supplemented by reference TRBV12-5 and TRBJ2-6, the full variable domain reads DARVTQTPRHKVTEMGQEVTMRCQPILGHNTVFWYRQTMMQGLELLAYFRNRAPLDDSGMPKDRFSAEMPDATLATLKIQPSEPRDSAVYFCASGLVETPGLGANVLTFGAGSRLTVL.

V usage is TRBV13 and J usage is TRBJ2-7, with D possibly matching TRBD1 (5 bases). The CDR3 runs to 14 residues. Trimming removed 5 bases from V and 0 bases from J, with 11 bases in between. CDR1 is PRHDT and CDR2 is FYEKMQ in the germline V gene (reference sequence). The CDR3 DNA sequence: TGTGCCAGCAGCAGTCGACAGAGCTCCTACGAGCAGTACTTC. Residues: CASSSRQSSYEQYF.

The rearrangement links TRBV5-1 to TRBJ2-3; 7 bases align to TRBD2. CDR3 length: 16 amino acids. Per germline, CDR1 SGHRS and CDR2 YFSETQ. Trimming took 4 bases from V and 3 from J; bases not matched to a gene: 11. The CDR3 DNA sequence: TGCGCCAGCAGCGCCCCCCCGGGGAGGGAGACAGATACGCAGTATTTT. The encoded protein is CASSAPPGRETDTQYF.

The rearrangement uses TRBV7-3 and TRBJ2-3; a possible D gene is TRBD2 (6 bases). This CDR3 comprises 14 residues. Deletions cut 1 base from V and 4 bases from J, with 9 bases between. The germline gives CDR1 SGHTA, CDR2 FQGTGA. The CDR3 bases are TGTGCCAGCAGCTTAAGAGCGGGCCCAGATACGCAGTATTTT. Its translation: CASSLRAGPDTQYF. Full variable domain (outside the CDR3, taken from reference TRBV7-3 and TRBJ2-3): GAGVSQTPSNKVTEKGKYVELRCDPISGHTALYWYRQSLGQGPEFLIYFQGTGAADDSGLPNDRFFAVRPEGSVSTLKIQRTERGDSAVYLCASSLRAGPDTQYFGPGTRLTVL.

CDR3 DNA: TGTGCCAGCAGCTTGGAGGGGGGGCAGGGTAATGAAAAACTGTTTTTT. Its translation is CASSLEGGQGNEKLFF. V gene TRBV5-5 combines with J gene TRBJ1-4; maybe TRBD1 (6 bases). Between the trimmed V and J ends, which lost 0 bases and 4 bases, there was a span of 13 bases. Per germline, CDR1 SGHKS and CDR2 YYEKEE (reference sequence). The CDR3 covers 16 residues.

The genes are TRBV28 and TRBJ2-5; a weak D match, TRBD1 (6 bases). The DNA matches TRBJ2-7 better at its end, which makes the J call doubtful. The germline V gene encodes CDR1 MDHEN and CDR2 SYDVKM. The CDR3 has 15 residues. CDR3 sequence (DNA): TGTGCCAGCTTAACTACCGGGACATCCACCTACGAGCAGTACTTC. This translates into CASLTTGTSTYEQYF.

CDR3 sequence (DNA): TGTGCCAGCAGTGGGGACAGGGAGGAGACCCAGTACTTC. Its protein product is CASSGDREETQYF. The V call is TRBV2, the J call TRBJ2-5, with 9 bases aligning to TRBD1. The germline CDR1 and CDR2 sequences are SNHLY and FYNNEI. The CDR3 loop spans 13 amino acids. V lost 4 bases, J lost 5 bases, and 2 bases stayed unmatched. Looking up the rest from reference TRBV2 and TRBJ2-5 gives the full variable domain: EPEVTQTPSHQVTQMGQEVILRCVPISNHLYFYWYRQILGQKVEFLVSFYNNEISEKSEIFDDQFSVERPDGSNFTLKIRSTKLEDSAMYFCASSGDREETQYFGPGTRLLVL.

This clone showed up just once. This chain connects TRBV7-6 to TRBJ1-1; weak D call: TRBD1 (5 bases). The germline gives CDR1 SGHVS, CDR2 FNYEAQ. The CDR3 loop spans 17 amino acids. Trimming took off 5 bases at V and 5 bases at J, with 24 bases between the two ends. The CDR3 sequence is CASSPRSGTGGATEAFF. In DNA form, the CDR3 reads TGTGCCAGCAGCCCCCGTTCTGGGACCGGGGGTGCGACTGAAGCTTTCTTT.

This chain uses TRBV6-5 with TRBJ2-7; 10 nucleotides agree with TRBD1. Germline V gives CDR1 MNHEY, CDR2 SVGAGI. J was trimmed by 4 bases and V by 2 bases; bases with no gene match: 5. This CDR3 is 15 amino acids long. This CDR3 reads CASSYGTGALYEQYF. The CDR3 DNA reads as TGTGCCAGCAGTTACGGGACAGGGGCCCTTTACGAGCAGTACTTC.

This clone was seen only once. The rearrangement joins TRBV5-5 to TRBJ1-6; D not resolved. The V end was cut by 0 bases, the J end by 4 bases, with 5 bases between. The germline V gene encodes CDR1 SGHKS and CDR2 YYEKEE (reference sequence). This CDR3 is 14 amino acids long. CDR3 amino acids: CASSLVQYNSPLHF. The CDR3 DNA reads as TGTGCCAGCAGCTTGGTTCAGTATAATTCACCCCTCCACTTT. The variable domain in full, with the rest retrieved from reference TRBV5-5 and TRBJ1-6, is DAGVTQSPTHLIKTRGQQVTLRCSPISGHKSVSWYQQVLGQGPQFIFQYYEKEERGRGNFPDRFSARQFPNYSSELNVNALLLGDSALYLCASSLVQYNSPLHFGNGTRLTVT.

The J gene is TRBJ1-1, the V gene TRBV7-2; perhaps TRBD1 as D (5 bases). Germline CDR1 SGHTA, CDR2 FQGNSA. CDR3 length: 14 residues. V was clipped by 3 bases and J by 11 bases, with 19 bases between them. The CDR3 protein is CASSFNRNFDQAFF. CDR3 coding DNA: TGTGCCAGCAGCTTTAACAGGAATTTCGATCAGGCTTTCTTT.

The chain couples TRBV23-1 to TRBJ1-5; TRBD1 agrees at 8 bases. TRBV23-1 is identified as an open reading frame with a role that is uncertain. The CDR3 has 15 residues. The V gene end was trimmed by 4 bases and the J gene end by 6 bases; junction bases not matched to a gene: 8. CDR3 amino acids: CASSRLGQGGQPQHF. Written as DNA, the CDR3 is TGCGCCAGCAGTCGATTAGGACAGGGTGGTCAGCCCCAGCATTTT.

The chain combines TRBV27 with TRBJ2-4; 7 bases agree with TRBD1. The CDR3 covers 13 residues. Germline V CDR1 and CDR2: MNHEY, SMNVEV (reference sequence). Trimming at V came to 3 bases and at J to 8 bases, leaving 4 bases not matched to a gene. The CDR3 coding sequence is TGTGCCAGCAGTTTTGTTACAGGGGACATTCAGTACTTC. This translates into CASSFVTGDIQYF.

This clone appeared a few times. The chain employs TRBV7-3 and TRBJ2-7, with D tentatively TRBD2 (6 bases). This CDR3 is 15 amino acids long. CDR1 and CDR2 (germline): SGHTA, FQGTGA. Trimming left V 1 base short and J 1 base short, with 11 bases between. The CDR3 nucleotides are TGTGCCAGCAGCTTAAGCACGGGGGAGTCCTACGAGCAGTACTTC. Its protein product is CASSLSTGESYEQYF.

V usage is TRBV27 and J usage is TRBJ1-6; TRBD1 agrees at 9 bases. V dropped 5 bases and J dropped 6; count of bases not matched to a gene: 5. Germline values: CDR1 MNHEY, CDR2 SMNVEV (reference sequence). The CDR3 loop spans 15 amino acids. Here the CDR3 DNA reads TGTGCCAGCAGTCCCACGGACAGGGGTAATTCACCCCTCCACTTT. Its translation is CASSPTDRGNSPLHF.

As concerns this clone: One end of the junction fails to match germline, which may point to a read error. The CDR3 DNA follows: TGTGCCAGCAGCGTAGCGGGGAGGGGGCAGCCCCAGCATTTT. Amino acids: CASSVAGRGQPQHF. The chain employs TRBV7-2 and TRBJ1-5; TRBD1 might be the D (6 bases). Looked up from germline, CDR1 is SGHTA and CDR2 is FQGNSA. The CDR3 is 14 amino acids.